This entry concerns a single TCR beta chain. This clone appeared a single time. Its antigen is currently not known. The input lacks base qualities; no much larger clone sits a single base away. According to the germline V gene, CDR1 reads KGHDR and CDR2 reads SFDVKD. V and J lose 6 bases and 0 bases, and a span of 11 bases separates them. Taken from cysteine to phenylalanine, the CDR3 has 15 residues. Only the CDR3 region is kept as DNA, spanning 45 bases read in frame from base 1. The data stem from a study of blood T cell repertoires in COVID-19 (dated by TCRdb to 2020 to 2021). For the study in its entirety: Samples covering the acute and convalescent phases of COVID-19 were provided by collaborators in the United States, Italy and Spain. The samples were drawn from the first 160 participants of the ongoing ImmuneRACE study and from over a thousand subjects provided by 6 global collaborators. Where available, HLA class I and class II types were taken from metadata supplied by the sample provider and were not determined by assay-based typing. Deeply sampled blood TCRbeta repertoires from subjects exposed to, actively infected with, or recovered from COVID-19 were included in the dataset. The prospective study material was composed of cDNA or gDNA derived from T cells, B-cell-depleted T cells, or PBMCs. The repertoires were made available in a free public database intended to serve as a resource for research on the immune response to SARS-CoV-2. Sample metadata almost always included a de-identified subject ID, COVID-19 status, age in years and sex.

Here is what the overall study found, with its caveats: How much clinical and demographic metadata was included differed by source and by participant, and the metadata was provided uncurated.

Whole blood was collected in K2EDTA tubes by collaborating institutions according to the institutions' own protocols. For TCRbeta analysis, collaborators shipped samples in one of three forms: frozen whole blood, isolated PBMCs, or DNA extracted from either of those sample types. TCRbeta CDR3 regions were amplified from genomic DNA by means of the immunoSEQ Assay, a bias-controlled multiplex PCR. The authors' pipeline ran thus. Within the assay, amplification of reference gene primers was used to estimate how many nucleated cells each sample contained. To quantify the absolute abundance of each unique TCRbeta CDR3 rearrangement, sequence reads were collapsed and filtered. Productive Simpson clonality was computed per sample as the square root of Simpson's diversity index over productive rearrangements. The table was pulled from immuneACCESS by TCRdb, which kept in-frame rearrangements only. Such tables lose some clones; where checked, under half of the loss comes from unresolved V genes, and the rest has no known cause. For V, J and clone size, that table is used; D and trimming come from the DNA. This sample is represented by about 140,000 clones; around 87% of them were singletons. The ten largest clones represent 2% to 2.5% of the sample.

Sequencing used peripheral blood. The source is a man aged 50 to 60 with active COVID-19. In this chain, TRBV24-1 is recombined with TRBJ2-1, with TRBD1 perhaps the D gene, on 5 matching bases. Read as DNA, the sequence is TGTGCCACCAGTAAGGGGTCCAGCTCCTACAATGAGCAGTTCTTC. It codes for CATSKGSSSYNEQFF.